The T cell receptor beta chain under discussion was sequenced for a study of T cell responses to AZD1222 COVID-19 vaccine. Background on the study: Both about-4-week and about-12-week second-dose recipients were combined.

The repertoire was sequenced with immunoSEQ multiplex PCR; TCRdb's copy has only in-frame clones and lacks some. The sample has 150,000 to 200,000 clones, just over 90% seen once; the top ten hold approximately 2.8%. About this clone itself: Its cognate antigen is unknown.

V shed 0 bases and J 7 bases; nucleotides not matched to a gene: 9. The CDR3 runs 18 residues. Germline CDR1 reads SGDLS; CDR2 reads YYNGEE. Study-wide results and limits: Just a handful of AZD1222 recipients were seropositive at baseline. CD4 TCRs covered the whole spike, strongest at regions 160-218 and 743-854.

Sequences were derived from peripheral blood, sampled on day 0 of AZD1222 vaccination. The chain uses TRBV9 and TRBJ2-1, with 14 bases matching TRBD2. The TCR sequence derives from an adult in good health. The CDR3 is CASSVGGGLAGAGNEQFF. The CDR3 DNA sequence: TGTGCCAGCAGCGTAGGTGGGGGACTAGCGGGAGCTGGGAATGAGCAGTTCTTC.